The 25 T cell receptor beta chains presented below share a single source sample, sequenced in a study of T cell responses to AZD1222 COVID-19 vaccine. TCRdb's copy holds only in-frame clones and misses some; the assay was immunoSEQ multiplex PCR. Of approximately 71,000 clones listed, about 80% are singletons. Sequences were derived from peripheral blood, sampled on day 0 of AZD1222 vaccination. The source is an adult in good health.

The V and J genes are TRBV11-3 and TRBJ2-1; D unclear. CDR1 is SGHNT, CDR2 YENEEA, per germline. The CDR3 contains 13 residues. V lost 5 bases and J lost 6, with 11 bases in between. The CDR3 is CASSTYKGNEQFF. The CDR3 DNA is TGTGCCAGCAGCACGTACAAGGGCAATGAGCAGTTCTTC.

J is TRBJ2-5 and V is TRBV18; D call uncertain. Germline assignment: CDR1 KGHSH and CDR2 LQKENI. The length of the CDR3 is 14 residues. V lost 0 bases and J lost 5, with 10 bases in between. In DNA, the CDR3 is TGTGCCAGCTCACCACCAACGAGTCGGGAGACCCAGTACTTC. Its translation: CASSPPTSRETQYF. The full variable domain, in which reference TRBV18 and TRBJ2-5 provide the parts outside the CDR3, is NAGVMQNPRHLVRRRGQEARLRCSPMKGHSHVYWYRQLPEEGLKFMVYLQKENIIDESGMPKERFSAEFPKEGPSILRIQQVVRGDSAAYFCASSPPTSRETQYFGPGTRLLVL.

The chain carries TRBV19 and TRBJ2-7; 9 bases agree with TRBD1. V was pared by 7 bases and J by 0 bases, with 10 bases of the junction left unmatched. The germline V gene has CDR1 LNHDA and CDR2 SQIVND (reference sequence). CDR3 length equals 16 residues. CDR3 protein: CASTPRAGQGSYEQYF. The CDR3 DNA follows: TGTGCCAGTACCCCCCGAGCGGGACAGGGCTCCTACGAGCAGTACTTC.

V is TRBV6-5 and J is TRBJ1-4; TRBD1 agrees at 12 bases. Losses at the gene ends were 0 bases for V and 11 bases for J; bases not matched to a gene: 7. In germline, CDR1 is MNHEY, CDR2 SVGAGI. This CDR3 comprises 16 residues. CDR3: CASSYSAGQGASKLFF. DNA of the CDR3: TGTGCCAGCAGTTACTCAGCGGGACAGGGGGCGAGCAAACTGTTTTTT.

J is TRBJ2-3 and V is TRBV10-3; 7 positions agree with TRBD2. Germline V gene lookup returns CDR1 ENHRY and CDR2 SYGVKD. Trimming removed 0 bases from V and 3 bases from J; junction bases left unmatched: 6. The CDR3 extends over 16 amino acids. The CDR3 DNA reads as TGTGCCATCAGTGAGTCACGGCTAGCGGCGACAGATACGCAGTATTTT. Its protein product is CAISESRLAATDTQYF.

The rearrangement joins TRBV4-3 to TRBJ2-7; D is possibly TRBD1 (6 bases). CDR1 is LGHNA and CDR2 is YSLEER in the germline V gene. V lost 2 bases, J lost 6 bases, and 20 bases lay in between. The CDR3 runs to 16 residues. CDR3 in DNA: TGCGCCAGCAGCCAAAATACCCGACAGGCCCTAACCGAGCAGTACTTC. It codes for CASSQNTRQALTEQYF.

The V call is TRBV6-4, the J call TRBJ1-5, with TRBD1 matching over 9 bases. The CDR3 consists of 16 residues. CDR1 and CDR2 (germline): MRHNA, SNTAGT. The V segment lost 3 bases and the J segment 4 bases; nucleotides outside the gene matches: 7. The CDR3 reads CASSETGGNGNQPQHF. The DNA of the CDR3 is TGTGCCAGCAGTGAAACAGGGGGCAATGGGAATCAGCCCCAGCATTTT.

The chain employs TRBV10-3 and TRBJ1-3; D remains ambiguous. This CDR3 is 14 amino acids long. CDR1 is ENHRY, CDR2 SYGVKD, per germline. V was clipped by 2 bases and J by 0 bases, with 5 bases between them. In DNA form, the CDR3 reads TGTGCCATCAGTGAGGCAGGCTCTGGAAACACCATATATTTT. Encoded protein: CAISEAGSGNTIYF.

The chain links TRBV18 to TRBJ1-3; no clear D gene. V lost 1 base and J 0 bases, leaving 10 bases between the germline ends. Germline values: CDR1 KGHSH, CDR2 LQKENI. The CDR3 runs to 16 residues. The CDR3 loop is CASSPRQVDSGNTIYF. The CDR3 nucleotides are TGTGCCAGCTCACCACGTCAGGTCGACTCTGGAAACACCATATATTTT. Using reference TRBV18 and TRBJ1-3 for the parts outside the CDR3, the full variable domain is NAGVMQNPRHLVRRRGQEARLRCSPMKGHSHVYWYRQLPEEGLKFMVYLQKENIIDESGMPKERFSAEFPKEGPSILRIQQVVRGDSAAYFCASSPRQVDSGNTIYFGEGSWLTVV.

This clone was counted a single time. The CDR3 loop reads CAWSPTGWLSFYEQYF. The CDR3 DNA reads TGTGCCTGGAGTCCAACAGGGTGGCTTTCCTTCTACGAGCAGTACTTC. This chain connects TRBV30 to TRBJ2-7, with TRBD1 as a possible D gene (6 bases). CDR1 is GTSNPN, CDR2 SVGIG, per germline (reference sequence). This CDR3 region has 16 residues. V lost 2 bases, J lost 3 bases, and 20 bases lay in between. The full variable domain, with the rest looked up from reference TRBV30 and TRBJ2-7, is SQTIHQWPATLVQPVGSPLSLECTVEGTSNPNLYWYRQAAGRGLQLLFYSVGIGQISSEVPQNLSASRPQDRQFILSSKKLLLSDSGFYLCAWSPTGWLSFYEQYFGPGTRLTVT.

This clone has a handful of counts. The rearrangement links TRBV29-1 to TRBJ1-1; D unclear. The germline V and J ends were trimmed by 5 bases and 2 bases, with 6 bases remaining between them. This CDR3 comprises 11 residues. Germline V gene lookup returns CDR1 SQVTM and CDR2 ANQGSEA. CDR3 residues: CSVMGNTEAFF. CDR3 bases: TGCAGCGTTATGGGAAACACTGAAGCTTTCTTT.

V usage is TRBV28 and J usage is TRBJ2-1, with 9 positions matching TRBD2. Germline trimming cut 1 base from V and 8 bases from J; bases unmatched to any gene: 6. This CDR3 has 15 amino acids. Germline lookup yields CDR1 MDHEN and CDR2 SYDVKM. The CDR3 DNA reads as TGTGCCAGCAGTTTATATAGCGGGGGCAGGGATGAGCAGTTCTTC. It specifies CASSLYSGGRDEQFF. The whole variable domain, filled in from reference TRBV28 and TRBJ2-1, reads DVKVTQSSRYLVKRTGEKVFLECVQDMDHENMFWYRQDPGLGLRLIYFSYDVKMKEKGDIPEGYSVSREKKERFSLILESASTNQTSMYLCASSLYSGGRDEQFFGPGTRLTVL.

CDR3 in amino acids: CASSRTSGGASGEQFF. The CDR3, as DNA: TGTGCCAGCAGCCGGACTAGCGGGGGGGCCAGCGGTGAGCAGTTCTTC. The chain links TRBV3-1 (or the pseudogene TRBV3-2) to TRBJ2-1, with 15 bases that match TRBD2. The ends lost 4 bases at V and 9 bases at J; junction bases unmatched: 7. Germline-derived CDR1 and CDR2 are LGHDT and YNNKEL (reference sequence). The CDR3 runs to 16 residues.

The gene calls are TRBV3-1 (or the pseudogene TRBV3-2) and TRBJ2-3; TRBD1 matches at 7 bases. Germline values: CDR1 LGHDT, CDR2 YNNKEL (reference sequence). This CDR3 region has 14 residues. V lost 5 bases and J lost 7; bases outside the gene matches: 9. This CDR3 reads CASSDRDSTNTQYF. The CDR3 DNA follows: TGTGCCAGCAGCGATCGGGACAGCACGAATACGCAGTATTTT.

V is TRBV19 and J is TRBJ2-7, with D uncertain. The CDR3 has 11 amino acids. Trimming pared 1 base from V and 6 bases from J, leaving 4 bases between. The germline gives CDR1 LNHDA, CDR2 SQIVND (reference sequence). CDR3 coding DNA: TGTGCCAGTAGTATAGTGGGCGAGCAGTACTTC. This gives the protein CASSIVGEQYF.

J is TRBJ1-2 and V is TRBV3-1 (or the pseudogene TRBV3-2), with no clear D. CDR1 is LGHDT and CDR2 is YNNKEL in the germline V gene (reference sequence). Trimming took 3 bases from V and 6 from J, leaving 11 bases between them. This CDR3 is built from 13 residues. The CDR3 reads CASSQLGWDGYTF. DNA of the CDR3: TGTGCCAGCAGCCAGCTGGGGTGGGATGGCTACACCTTC.

The sample holds a few counts of this clone. V gene TRBV10-3 combines with J gene TRBJ1-5, with D unclear. This CDR3 is built from 16 residues. The V and J ends lost 0 bases and 3 bases respectively, with 12 bases between them. The germline V gene has CDR1 ENHRY and CDR2 SYGVKD. CDR3 nucleotides: TGTGCCATCAGTGAGTCGGAGGGTTCACCCAATCAGCCCCAGCATTTT. Residues: CAISESEGSPNQPQHF.

The CDR3 coding sequence is TGTGCCAGCAGCTTAGAAGGGGTCTCTGGAAACACCATATATTTT. Its translation: CASSLEGVSGNTIYF. The chain carries TRBV11-2 and TRBJ1-3, with a possible D match to TRBD1 (5 bases). Germline CDR1 reads SGHAT; CDR2 reads FQNNGV. The V gene lost 0 bases and the J gene lost 0 bases, with 6 bases spanning the gap. This CDR3 is built from 15 residues.

This clone has a handful of counts. The genes are TRBV5-6 and TRBJ2-7; D remains unclear. The CDR3 covers 12 residues. Per germline, CDR1 SGHDT and CDR2 YYEEEE. Trimming left V 0 bases short and J 0 bases short, with 1 base between. The CDR3 nucleotides read TGTGCCAGCAGCTTGGCCTCCTACGAGCAGTACTTC. Translation: CASSLASYEQYF.

The genes are TRBV7-9 and TRBJ2-1; D gene unclear. Germline CDR1 and CDR2: SEHNR and FQNEAQ (reference sequence). CDR3 size: 14 residues. The V end was cut by 4 bases, the J end by 5 bases, with 12 bases between. The CDR3 sequence is CASSYTDGDNEQFF. CDR3 DNA sequence: TGTGCCAGCAGCTACACCGACGGTGACAATGAGCAGTTCTTC.

This chain connects TRBV7-2 to TRBJ2-5; 7 bases line up with TRBD2. Germline V gene lookup returns CDR1 SGHTA and CDR2 FQGNSA. The CDR3 totals 14 residues. Trimming at V came to 6 bases and at J to 4 bases, leaving 8 bases not matched to a gene. The CDR3 nucleotides are TGTGCCAGCAGGTCACGACTAGCCGGAGAGACCCAGTACTTC. Its protein is CASRSRLAGETQYF. Filled out from reference TRBV7-2 and TRBJ2-5, the complete variable domain reads GAGVSQSPSNKVTEKGKDVELRCDPISGHTALYWYRQSLGQGLEFLIYFQGNSAPDKSGLPSDRFSAERTGGSVSTLTIQRTQQEDSAVYLCASRSRLAGETQYFGPGTRLLVL.

V and J are TRBV7-8 and TRBJ2-5; the match to TRBD2 covers 9 bases. Losses at the gene ends were 5 bases for V and 2 bases for J; bases not matched to a gene: 9. The CDR3 has 16 residues. Germline V CDR1 and CDR2: SGHVS, FQNEAQ. The CDR3 DNA reads as TGTGCCAGCAGCCTAGGCGGGGGGGCCGGGCAAGAGACCCAGTACTTC. It is translated as CASSLGGGAGQETQYF.

J is TRBJ1-4 and V is TRBV21-1; the D segment call TRBD1 is taken from the table without a DNA check. TRBV21-1 is listed as a pseudogene. This CDR3 region has 15 residues. CDR3 sequence (DNA): TGTGCCAGCAGCAAAGCCACAGGGGGCTGCGAAAAACTGTTTTTT. Its protein is CASSKATGGCEKLFF.

The chain has TRBV5-1 and TRBJ2-3, with unresolved D. Per the germline V gene, CDR1 is SGHRS and CDR2 is YFSETQ. The CDR3 is made up of 15 amino acids. The V end was cut by 1 base, the J end by 4 bases, with 13 bases between. The CDR3 region has the DNA TGCGCCAGCAGCTTGCCCCTGACAAATGCAGATACGCAGTATTTT. This gives the protein CASSLPLTNADTQYF.

This rearrangement joins TRBV5-8 to TRBJ1-1; D is unresolved. Germline lookup yields CDR1 SGHTS and CDR2 YDEGEE. CDR3 length equals 17 residues. The V end lost 4 bases, the J end lost 11 bases, and 30 bases lay between the germline ends. CDR3 loop: CASSPRGAGRRSKDAFF. The CDR3 DNA reads TGTGCCAGCAGCCCACGAGGAGCGGGGAGACGGTCAAAGGACGCTTTCTTT.